The following is a TCR beta chain sequence with its context. The antigen is not known. The sample is drawn from a study of somatic mutations in cytotoxic T cells in rheumatoid arthritis. Findings of the study overall: CD8+ clonality rose with age in rheumatoid arthritis patients, unlike in healthy controls.

Assay used: immunoSEQ multiplex PCR; TCRdb lists only in-frame clones, some missing. The table lists about 10,000 clones, 75% to 95% of them singletons. In germline, CDR1 is LNHNV, CDR2 YYDKDF (reference sequence). The CDR3 runs 13 residues. Germline trimming cut 9 bases from V and 3 bases from J; bases unmatched to any gene: 6. The material sequenced was CD8+ T cells sorted from blood. The rearrangement joins TRBV15 to TRBJ2-7, with 9 bases matching TRBD1. This TCR came from a woman aged 18-35 years with rheumatoid arthritis. In DNA, the CDR3 is TGTGCCACACAGGGGGCAGGATTCTACGAGCAGTACTTC. Protein sequence: CATQGAGFYEQYF. The full variable domain, completed using reference TRBV15 and TRBJ2-7, is DAMVIQNPRYQVTQFGKPVTLSCSQTLNHNVMYWYQQKSSQAPKLLFHYYDKDFNNEADTPDNFQSRRPNTSFCFLDIRSPGLGDTAMYLCATQGAGFYEQYFGPGTRLTVT.